The sequence of this T cell receptor (beta chain) was determined in a study of cytomegalovirus exposure and HLA in healthy donors. Overall study results and limits: The study carried out a later analysis of TCR beta sequences. It associated 15,000 to 20,000 of them with specific HLA alleles at a false discovery rate of 0.05. Clonal expansion was found to be greater in HLA-associated TCR beta chains than in equally common others in a later analysis.

The PCR contained 60 Vbeta and 13 Jbeta primers. TCRdb's copy holds only in-frame clones and misses some; the assay was immunoSEQ multiplex PCR. The sample records more than 90,000 clones, nearly 80% being singletons. Details on this clone: What it binds is unknown.

V was clipped by 0 bases and J by 11 bases; unmatched bases: 5. The CDR3 runs 13 residues. Germline V gene data show CDR1 as SGDLS and CDR2 as YYNGEE. The origin of this receptor is a woman aged 40 to 49 in good health and CMV-seronegative. This chain uses TRBV9 with TRBJ2-5; 9 positions match TRBD2. Sequencing was done on a sample of PBMCs. CDR3 nucleotides: TGTGCCAGCAGCGTAGGAGATAGCGGGAGTCAGTACTTC. Protein product: CASSVGDSGSQYF.